Listed below are T cell receptor beta chains from one sample, sequenced in a study of T-cell reconstitution after alpha-beta-depleted transplantation in children. TCRdb independently ran MiXCR on the PCR reads; one entry per CDR3 protein. The sample holds about 580,000 distinct CDR3 sequences, over 20% seen once. The sample was PBMCs, taken before TCRalphabeta/CD19-depleted stem cell transplant. The receptors derive from a boy under two years old with Wiskott-Aldrich syndrome, due to receive a stem cell transplant. The conserved cysteine and the conserved F or W are not part of the CDR3 here.

>TRBV5-1|12|TRBJ2-1
ASTEPGGYNEQF
>TRBV12-3/TRBV12-4|10|TRBJ1-5
ASSFWNQPQH
>TRBV4-2|16|TRBJ2-4
ASSQAILAGDNANIQY
>TRBV28|14|TRBJ2-5
ASTPQGRRLQETQY
>TRBV19|14|TRBJ2-1
ASSMLAGFSYNEQF
>TRBV19|10|TRBJ1-5
ASSTSNQPQH
>TRBV29-1|12|TRBJ2-5
SARPVQYQETQY
>TRBV24-1|12|TRBJ2-1
ATSDFGPYNEQF
>TRBV2|10|TRBJ1-4
ASSVRSYYLF
>TRBV27|14|TRBJ2-3
ASSRTGLAVADTQY
>TRBV19|13|TRBJ2-1
ASSPGLVSYNEQF
>TRBV18|9|TRBJ2-1
ASSPINEQF
>TRBV5-1|13|TRBJ2-5
ASSLGTSYQETQY
>TRBV15|13|TRBJ2-4
ATSRDIAGGGIQY
>TRBV19|11|TRBJ2-7
ASRAGPTYEQY
>TRBV11-2|13|TRBJ2-7
ASSPDPIGSYEQY
>TRBV11-2|11|TRBJ1-1
ASSWGDETEAF
>TRBV6-5|11|TRBJ2-1
ASSYSRETEQF
>TRBV29-1|12|TRBJ1-2
SVGLSAAPYGYT
>TRBV15|14|TRBJ2-7
ATSRAAAPFSYEQY
>TRBV12-3/TRBV12-4|12|TRBJ2-7
ASILFLTTYEQY
>TRBV11-2|16|TRBJ2-3
ASSLEPLLAHSTDTQY
>TRBV29-1|8|TRBJ2-1
SASDSEQF
>TRBV10-3|15|TRBJ2-1
AISEWGLAEFYNEQF
>TRBV5-6|13|TRBJ2-1
ASSFGAVSNNEQF
>TRBV7-9|11|TRBJ1-2
ASSLESSHGYT
>TRBV5-1|14|TRBJ2-1
ASSLGAGTGNNEQF
>TRBV20-1|9|TRBJ2-1
SAKRPDEQF
>TRBV20-1|13|TRBJ1-3
SARYSTGSGNTIY
>TRBV7-2|13|TRBJ2-5
ASSFIAVRGETQY
>TRBV20-1|11|TRBJ2-5
SARVAGGETQY
>TRBV6-6|11|TRBJ1-3
ASKMAVGNTIY
>TRBV5-1|12|TRBJ1-1
ASSLDGGDTEAF
>TRBV13|14|TRBJ2-1
ASSPKTSGRYNEQF
>TRBV14|12|TRBJ1-1
ASSHRGLGTEAF
>TRBV20-1|12|TRBJ2-5
SAMTSGESFSQY
>TRBV12-3/TRBV12-4|10|TRBJ2-5
ASARGQETQY
>TRBV28|13|TRBJ1-1
ASSLNRGPTSEAF
>TRBV20-1|13|TRBJ2-1
SASLWREMSNEQF
>TRBV13|11|TRBJ2-7
ASSISEGGEQY
>TRBV6-6|11|TRBJ2-5
ASRLRTEETQY
>TRBV12-3/TRBV12-4|15|TRBJ2-1
ASSLALGVGSYNEQF
>TRBV5-1|11|TRBJ1-2
ASSLTGVYGYT
>TRBV20-1|11|TRBJ2-1
SARPGVYNEQF
>TRBV5-1|14|TRBJ2-2
ASSLGLNKNTGELF
>TRBV19|13|TRBJ2-2
ASRASGVNTGELF
>TRBV7-2|14|TRBJ1-1
ASSLGSGRTNTEAF
>TRBV7-2|13|TRBJ1-5
ASSLTYYHGQPQH
>TRBV21-1|10|TRBJ2-7
ASMASSYEQY
>TRBV29-1|8|TRBJ2-1
SGQNNEQF
>TRBV7-8|10|TRBJ2-7
ASSLKVHEQY